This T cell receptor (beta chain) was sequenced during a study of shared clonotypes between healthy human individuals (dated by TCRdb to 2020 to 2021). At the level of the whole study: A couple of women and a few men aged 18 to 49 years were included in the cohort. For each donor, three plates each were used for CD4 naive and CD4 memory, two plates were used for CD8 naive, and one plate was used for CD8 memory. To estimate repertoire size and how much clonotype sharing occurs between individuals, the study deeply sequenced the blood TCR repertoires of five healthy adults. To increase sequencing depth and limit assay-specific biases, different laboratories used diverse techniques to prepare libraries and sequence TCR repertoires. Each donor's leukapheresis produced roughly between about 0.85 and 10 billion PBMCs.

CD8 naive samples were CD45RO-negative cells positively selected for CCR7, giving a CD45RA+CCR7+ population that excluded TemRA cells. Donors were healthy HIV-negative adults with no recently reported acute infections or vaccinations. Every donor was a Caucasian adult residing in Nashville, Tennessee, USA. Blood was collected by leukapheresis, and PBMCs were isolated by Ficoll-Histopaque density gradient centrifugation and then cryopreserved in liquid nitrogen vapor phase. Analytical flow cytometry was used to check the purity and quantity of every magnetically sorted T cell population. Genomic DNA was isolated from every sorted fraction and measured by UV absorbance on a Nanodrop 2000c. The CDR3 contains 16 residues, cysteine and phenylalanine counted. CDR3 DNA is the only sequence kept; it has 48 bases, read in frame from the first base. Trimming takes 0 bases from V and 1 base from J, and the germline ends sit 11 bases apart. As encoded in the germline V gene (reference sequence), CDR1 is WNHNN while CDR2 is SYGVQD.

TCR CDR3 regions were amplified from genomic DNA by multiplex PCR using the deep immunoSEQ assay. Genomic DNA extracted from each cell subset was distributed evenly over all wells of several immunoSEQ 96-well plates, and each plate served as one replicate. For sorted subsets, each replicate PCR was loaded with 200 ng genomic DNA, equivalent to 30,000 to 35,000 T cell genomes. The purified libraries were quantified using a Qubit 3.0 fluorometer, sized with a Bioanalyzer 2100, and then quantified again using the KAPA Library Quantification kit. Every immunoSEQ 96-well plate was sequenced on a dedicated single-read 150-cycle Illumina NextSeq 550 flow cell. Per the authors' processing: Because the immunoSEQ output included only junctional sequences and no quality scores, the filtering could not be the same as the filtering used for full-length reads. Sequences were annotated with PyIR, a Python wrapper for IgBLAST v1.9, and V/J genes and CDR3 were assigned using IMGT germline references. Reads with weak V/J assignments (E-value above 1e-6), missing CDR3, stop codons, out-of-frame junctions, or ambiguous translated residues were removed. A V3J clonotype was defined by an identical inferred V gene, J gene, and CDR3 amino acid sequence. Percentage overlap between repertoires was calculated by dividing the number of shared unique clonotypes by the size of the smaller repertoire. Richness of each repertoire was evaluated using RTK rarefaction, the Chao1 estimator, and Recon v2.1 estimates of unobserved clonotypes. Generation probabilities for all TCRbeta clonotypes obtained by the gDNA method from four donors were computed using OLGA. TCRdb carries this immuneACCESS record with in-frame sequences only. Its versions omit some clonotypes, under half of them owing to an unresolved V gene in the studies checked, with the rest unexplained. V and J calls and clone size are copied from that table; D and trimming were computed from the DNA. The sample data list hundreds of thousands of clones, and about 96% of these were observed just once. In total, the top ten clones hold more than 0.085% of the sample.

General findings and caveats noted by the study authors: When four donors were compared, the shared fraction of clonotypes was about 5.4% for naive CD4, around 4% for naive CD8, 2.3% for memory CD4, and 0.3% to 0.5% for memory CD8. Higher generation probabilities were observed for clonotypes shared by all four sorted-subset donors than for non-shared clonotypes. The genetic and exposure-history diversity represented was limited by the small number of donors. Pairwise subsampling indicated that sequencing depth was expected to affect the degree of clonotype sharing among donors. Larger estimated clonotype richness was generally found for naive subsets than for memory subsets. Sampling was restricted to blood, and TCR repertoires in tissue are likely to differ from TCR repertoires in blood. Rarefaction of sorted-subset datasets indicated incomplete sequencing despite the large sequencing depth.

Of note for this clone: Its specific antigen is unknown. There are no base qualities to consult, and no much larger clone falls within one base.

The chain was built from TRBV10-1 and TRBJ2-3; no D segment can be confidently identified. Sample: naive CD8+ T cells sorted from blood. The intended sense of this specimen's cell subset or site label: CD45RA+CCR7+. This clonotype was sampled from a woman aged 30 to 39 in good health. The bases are TGCGCCAGCAGTGAGTCGGCGGAGACGGGCACAGATACGCAGTATTTT. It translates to CASSESAETGTDTQYF.